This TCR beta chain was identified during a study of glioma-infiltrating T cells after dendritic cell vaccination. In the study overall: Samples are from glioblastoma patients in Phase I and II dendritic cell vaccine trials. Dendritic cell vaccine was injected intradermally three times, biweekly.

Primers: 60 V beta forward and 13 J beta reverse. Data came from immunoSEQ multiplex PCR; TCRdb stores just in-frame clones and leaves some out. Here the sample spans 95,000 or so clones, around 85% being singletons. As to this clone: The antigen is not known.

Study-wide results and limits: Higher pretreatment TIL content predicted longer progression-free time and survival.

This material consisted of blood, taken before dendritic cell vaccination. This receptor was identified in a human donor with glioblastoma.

The CDR3 region is CASILRGRNYGYTF. CDR3 in DNA: TGTGCCAGCATCTTGAGGGGGCGCAACTATGGCTACACCTTC. The V and J genes are TRBV27 and TRBJ1-2; 7 bases match TRBD1. The CDR3 is 14 amino acids. With V trimmed by 7 bases and J by 2 bases, 7 bases remained unmatched. Germline CDR1 MNHEY, CDR2 SMNVEV (reference sequence).